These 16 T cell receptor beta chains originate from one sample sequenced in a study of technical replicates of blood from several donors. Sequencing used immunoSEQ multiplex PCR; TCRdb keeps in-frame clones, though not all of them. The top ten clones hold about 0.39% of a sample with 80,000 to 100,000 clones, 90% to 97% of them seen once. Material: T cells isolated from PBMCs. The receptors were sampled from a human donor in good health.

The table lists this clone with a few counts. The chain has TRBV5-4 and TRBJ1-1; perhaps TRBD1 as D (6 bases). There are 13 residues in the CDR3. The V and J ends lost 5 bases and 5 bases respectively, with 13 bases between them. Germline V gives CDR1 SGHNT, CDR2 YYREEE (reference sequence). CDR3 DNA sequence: TGTGCCAGCAGGACTACAGGGAAGACTGAAGCTTTCTTT. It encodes CASRTTGKTEAFF.

CDR3 sequence (DNA): TGCGCCAGCAGCCACCAGCCAGCGGGAGGGGTGAATGAGCAGTTCTTC. Amino acid sequence: CASSHQPAGGVNEQFF. The rearrangement uses TRBV4-1 and TRBJ2-1; 10 nucleotides match TRBD2. Germline V gene data show CDR1 as MGHRA and CDR2 as YSYEKL. V lost 3 bases to trimming and J lost 7 bases; unmatched junction nucleotides: 9. This CDR3 has 16 amino acids.

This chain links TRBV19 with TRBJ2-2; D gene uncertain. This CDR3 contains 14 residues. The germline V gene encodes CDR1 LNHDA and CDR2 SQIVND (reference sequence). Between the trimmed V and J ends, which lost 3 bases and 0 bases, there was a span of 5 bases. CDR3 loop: CASSITANTGELFF. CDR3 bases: TGTGCCAGTAGTATCACAGCGAACACCGGGGAGCTGTTTTTT.

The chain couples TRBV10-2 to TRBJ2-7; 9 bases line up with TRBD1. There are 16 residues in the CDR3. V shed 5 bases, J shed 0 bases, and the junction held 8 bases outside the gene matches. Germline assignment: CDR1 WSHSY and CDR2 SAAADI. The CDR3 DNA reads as TGCGCCAGCAGTAGAATACAGGGGGCCAGCTCCTACGAGCAGTACTTC. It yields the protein CASSRIQGASSYEQYF.

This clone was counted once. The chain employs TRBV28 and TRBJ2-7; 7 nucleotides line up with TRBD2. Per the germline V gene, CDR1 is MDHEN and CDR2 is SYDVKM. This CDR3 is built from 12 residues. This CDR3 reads CGTGEGSYEQYF. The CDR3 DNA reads TGTGGTACGGGGGAGGGCTCCTACGAGCAGTACTTC.

The CDR3 DNA sequence: TGTGCCAGCAGTGAAGGGGCTACCGGGGAGCTGTTTTTT. Amino acid sequence: CASSEGATGELFF. The chain uses TRBV6-1 and TRBJ2-2; no clear D. CDR1 MNHNS and CDR2 SASEGT come from the germline V gene. V dropped 1 base and J dropped 5 bases, with 5 bases sitting between them. This CDR3 region has 13 residues.

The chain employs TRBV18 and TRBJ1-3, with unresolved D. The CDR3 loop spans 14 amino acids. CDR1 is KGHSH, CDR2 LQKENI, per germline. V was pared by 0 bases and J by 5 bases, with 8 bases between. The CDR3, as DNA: TGTGCCAGCTCACCACCGAACTCCAGAAACACCATATATTTT. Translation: CASSPPNSRNTIYF.

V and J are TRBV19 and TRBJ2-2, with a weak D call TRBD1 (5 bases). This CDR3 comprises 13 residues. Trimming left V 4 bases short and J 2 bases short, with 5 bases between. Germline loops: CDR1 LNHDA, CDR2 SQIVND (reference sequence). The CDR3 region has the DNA TGTGCCAGTAGTAGGACAAACACCGGGGAGCTGTTTTTT. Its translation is CASSRTNTGELFF.

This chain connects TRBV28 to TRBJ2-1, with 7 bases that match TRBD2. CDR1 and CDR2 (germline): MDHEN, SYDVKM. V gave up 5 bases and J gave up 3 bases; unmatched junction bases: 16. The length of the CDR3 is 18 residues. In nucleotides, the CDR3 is TGTGCCAGCAGTCAGATCCTACCGGGACTACCATACTACAATGAGCAGTTCTTC. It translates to CASSQILPGLPYYNEQFF.

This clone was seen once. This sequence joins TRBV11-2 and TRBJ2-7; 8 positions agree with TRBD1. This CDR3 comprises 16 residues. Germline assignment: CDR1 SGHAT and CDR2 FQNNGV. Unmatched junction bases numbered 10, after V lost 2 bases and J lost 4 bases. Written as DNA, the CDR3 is TGTGCCAGCAGCTTATCGACAGGGGAAAGGTCTTACGAGCAGTACTTC. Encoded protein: CASSLSTGERSYEQYF.

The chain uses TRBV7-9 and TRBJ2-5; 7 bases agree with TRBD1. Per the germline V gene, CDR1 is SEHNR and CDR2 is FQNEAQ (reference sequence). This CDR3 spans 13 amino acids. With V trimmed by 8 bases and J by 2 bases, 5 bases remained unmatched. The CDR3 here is CASSDREQETQYF. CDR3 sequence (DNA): TGTGCCAGCTCCGACAGGGAGCAAGAGACCCAGTACTTC. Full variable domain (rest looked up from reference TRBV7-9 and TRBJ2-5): DTGVSQNPRHKITKRGQNVTFRCDPISEHNRLYWYRQTLGQGPEFLTYFQNEAQLEKSRLLSDRFSAERPKGSFSTLEIQRTEQGDSAMYLCASSDREQETQYFGPGTRLLVL.

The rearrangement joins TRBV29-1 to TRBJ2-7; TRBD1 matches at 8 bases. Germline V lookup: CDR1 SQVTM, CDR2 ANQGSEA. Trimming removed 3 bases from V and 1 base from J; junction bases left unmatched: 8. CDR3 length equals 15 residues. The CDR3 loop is CSVEGGQGKSYEQYF. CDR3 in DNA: TGCAGCGTTGAGGGCGGACAGGGAAAGTCCTACGAGCAGTACTTC.

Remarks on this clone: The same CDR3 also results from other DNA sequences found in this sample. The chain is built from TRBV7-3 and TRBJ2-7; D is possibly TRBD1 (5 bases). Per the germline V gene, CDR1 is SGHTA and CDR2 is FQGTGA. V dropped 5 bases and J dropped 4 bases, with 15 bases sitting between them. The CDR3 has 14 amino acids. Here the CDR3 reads CASSLGAGKYEQYF. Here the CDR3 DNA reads TGTGCCAGCAGCCTAGGAGCAGGGAAGTACGAGCAGTACTTC. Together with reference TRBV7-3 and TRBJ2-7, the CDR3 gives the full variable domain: GAGVSQTPSNKVTEKGKYVELRCDPISGHTALYWYRQSLGQGPEFLIYFQGTGAADDSGLPNDRFFAVRPEGSVSTLKIQRTERGDSAVYLCASSLGAGKYEQYFGPGTRLTVT.

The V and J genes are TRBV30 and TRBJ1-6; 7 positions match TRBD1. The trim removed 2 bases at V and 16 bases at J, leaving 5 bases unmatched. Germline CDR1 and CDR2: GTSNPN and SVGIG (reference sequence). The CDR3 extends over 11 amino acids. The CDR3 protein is CAWSFPGQLHF. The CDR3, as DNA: TGTGCCTGGAGTTTTCCGGGACAGCTCCACTTT.

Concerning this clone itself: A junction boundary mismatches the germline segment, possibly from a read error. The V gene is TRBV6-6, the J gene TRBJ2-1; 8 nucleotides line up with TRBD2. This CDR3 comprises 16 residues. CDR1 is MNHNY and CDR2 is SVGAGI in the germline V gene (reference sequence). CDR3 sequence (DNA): TGTGCCAGCAGTCACTCGAGCGGGAGACTACAGGCTGAGCAGTTCTTC. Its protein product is CASSHSSGRLQAEQFF.

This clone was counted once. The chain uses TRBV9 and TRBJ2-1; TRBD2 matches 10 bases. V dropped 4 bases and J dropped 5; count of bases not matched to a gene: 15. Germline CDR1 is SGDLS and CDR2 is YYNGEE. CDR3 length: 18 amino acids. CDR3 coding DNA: TGTGCCAGCAGCCCCACGGCGAGCGGGAGGGCCGGGGACAATGAGCAGTTCTTC. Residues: CASSPTASGRAGDNEQFF. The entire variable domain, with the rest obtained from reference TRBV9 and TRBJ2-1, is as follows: DSGVTQTPKHLITATGQRVTLRCSPRSGDLSVYWYQQSLDQGLQFLIQYYNGEERAKGNILERFSAQQFPDLHSELNLSSLELGDSALYFCASSPTASGRAGDNEQFFGPGTRLTVL.